This T cell receptor (beta chain) is from a study of blood T cells in healthy people across ages. General study findings and limits: Total diversity from one million sequenced T cells was likely underestimated.

A few counts support this clonotype. Its specificity is not known. The study recruited healthy Caucasian donors from Russia who were aged about 6 to 100. Staff drew 8 to 10 milliliters of peripheral blood from each donor. The CDR3 totals 14 residues. CDR1 and CDR2 from the germline V gene are SQVTM and ANQGSEA. J lost 4 bases, V lost 5 bases, and 5 bases had no gene match. A J-beta primer mix and a sample-barcoded 5' primer were used in a second PCR of roughly 7 to 12 cycles. A 12-random-nucleotide template-switch adaptor tagged each cDNA molecule. MiXCR, applied by TCRdb to the 5' RACE reads, yields one record per CDR3 protein. The sample gives 540,000 or so distinct CDR3 sequences, 40% to 55% of which show up once; around 24% is in the top ten.

The TCR sequence derives from a man aged 80 or over in good health. The V and J genes are TRBV29-1 and TRBJ2-2, with TRBD1 matching 9 bases. Sequencing was done on a sample of blood. CDR3 loop: CSVPGQGSTGELFF. The CDR3 DNA follows: TGCAGCGTTCCCGGACAGGGGAGCACCGGGGAGCTGTTTTTT.